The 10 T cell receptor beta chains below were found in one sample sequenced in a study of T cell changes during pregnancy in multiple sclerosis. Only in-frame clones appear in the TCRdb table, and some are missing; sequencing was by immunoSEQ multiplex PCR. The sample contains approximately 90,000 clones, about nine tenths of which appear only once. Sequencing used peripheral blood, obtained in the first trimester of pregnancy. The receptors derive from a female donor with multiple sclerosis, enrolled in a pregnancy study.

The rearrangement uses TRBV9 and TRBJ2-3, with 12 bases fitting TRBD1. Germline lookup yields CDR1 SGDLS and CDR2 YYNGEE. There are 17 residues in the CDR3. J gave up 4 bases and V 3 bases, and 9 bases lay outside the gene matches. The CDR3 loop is CASSAFRDRGRPDTQYF. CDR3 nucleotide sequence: TGTGCCAGCAGCGCTTTCCGGGACAGGGGGCGCCCAGATACGCAGTATTTT.

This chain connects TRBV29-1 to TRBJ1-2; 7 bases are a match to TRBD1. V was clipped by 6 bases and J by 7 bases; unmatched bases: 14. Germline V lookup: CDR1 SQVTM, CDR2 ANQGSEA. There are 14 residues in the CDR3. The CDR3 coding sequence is TGCAGCGTCGACACCGGGACAGACTTCGGTGGCTACACCTTC. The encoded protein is CSVDTGTDFGGYTF.

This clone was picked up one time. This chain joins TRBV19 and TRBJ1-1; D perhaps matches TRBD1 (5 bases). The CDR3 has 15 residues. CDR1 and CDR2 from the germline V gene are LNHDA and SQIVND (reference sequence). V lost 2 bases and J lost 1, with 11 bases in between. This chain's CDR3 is CASSINPRENTEAFF. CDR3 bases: TGTGCCAGTAGTATAAATCCCAGGGAGAACACTGAAGCTTTCTTT.

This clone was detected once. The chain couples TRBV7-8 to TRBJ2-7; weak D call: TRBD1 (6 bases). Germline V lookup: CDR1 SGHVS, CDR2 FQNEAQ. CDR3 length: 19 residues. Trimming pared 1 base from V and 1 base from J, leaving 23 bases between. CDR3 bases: TGTGCCAGCAGCTTAGGGGCAATGATTGGACAGACGAATTCCTACGAGCAGTACTTC. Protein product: CASSLGAMIGQTNSYEQYF.

CDR3 residues: CASSPTGGNYGYTF. The CDR3 coding sequence is TGTGCCAGCAGCCCGACAGGGGGTAACTATGGCTACACCTTC. V gene TRBV7-9 combines with J gene TRBJ1-2, with 9 bases identical to TRBD1. CDR3 length: 14 residues. Trimming cost V 5 bases and J 1 base; bases outside gene matches: 2. Germline assignment: CDR1 SEHNR and CDR2 FQNEAQ (reference sequence).

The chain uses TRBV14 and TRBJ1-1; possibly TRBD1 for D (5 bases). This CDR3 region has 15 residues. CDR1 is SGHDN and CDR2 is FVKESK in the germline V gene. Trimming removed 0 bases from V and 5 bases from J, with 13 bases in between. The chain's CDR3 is CASSQDHAKGTEAFF. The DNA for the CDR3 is TGTGCCAGCAGCCAAGATCACGCCAAGGGGACTGAAGCTTTCTTT.

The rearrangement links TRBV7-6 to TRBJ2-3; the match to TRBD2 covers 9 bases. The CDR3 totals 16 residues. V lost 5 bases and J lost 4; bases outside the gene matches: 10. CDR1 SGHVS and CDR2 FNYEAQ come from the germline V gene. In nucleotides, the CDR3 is TGTGCCAGCAGCGCCCTAGGGACTAGCATTGCAGATACGCAGTATTTT. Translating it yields CASSALGTSIADTQYF. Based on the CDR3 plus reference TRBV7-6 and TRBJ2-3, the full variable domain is GAGVSQSPRYKVTKRGQDVALRCDPISGHVSLYWYRQALGQGPEFLTYFNYEAQQDKSGLPNDRFSAERPEGSISTLTIQRTEQRDSAMYRCASSALGTSIADTQYFGPGTRLTVL.

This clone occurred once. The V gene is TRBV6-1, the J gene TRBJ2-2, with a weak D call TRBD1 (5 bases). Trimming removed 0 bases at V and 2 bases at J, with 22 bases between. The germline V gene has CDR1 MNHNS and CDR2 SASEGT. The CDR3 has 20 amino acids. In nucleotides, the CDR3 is TGTGCCAGCAGTGAAGCGTATATAGGGGTAGGCGTAGTTAACACCGGGGAGCTGTTTTTT. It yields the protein CASSEAYIGVGVVNTGELFF.

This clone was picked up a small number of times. CDR3 protein: CASTPWDRGTEKLFF. Written as DNA, the CDR3 is TGTGCCAGCACCCCCTGGGACAGAGGTACCGAAAAACTGTTTTTT. V and J are TRBV5-6 and TRBJ1-4, with TRBD1 identical over 7 bases. Germline V lookup: CDR1 SGHDT, CDR2 YYEEEE. Unmatched junction bases numbered 13, after V lost 6 bases and J lost 8 bases. The CDR3 is made up of 15 amino acids.

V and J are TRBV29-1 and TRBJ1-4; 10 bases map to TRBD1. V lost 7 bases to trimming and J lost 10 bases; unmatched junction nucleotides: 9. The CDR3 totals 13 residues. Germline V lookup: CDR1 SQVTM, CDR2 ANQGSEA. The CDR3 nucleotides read TGCAGCGCCTGGACAGGGGGAAGCGGAAAACTGTTTTTT. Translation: CSAWTGGSGKLFF. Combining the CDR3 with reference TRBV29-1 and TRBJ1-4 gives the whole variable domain SAVISQKPSRDICQRGTSLTIQCQVDSQVTMMFWYRQQPGQSLTLIATANQGSEATYESGFVIDKFPISRPNLTFSTLTVSNMSPEDSSIYLCSAWTGGSGKLFFGSGTQLSVL.